Below, 24 T cell receptor beta chains from the same sample are listed, as sequenced in a study of CD8+ T cells in alopecia areata. cDNA reverse transcribed from extracted RNA served as the sequencing template. Sequenced by immunoSEQ multiplex PCR; TCRdb stores in-frame clones only, minus some. The data hold roughly 120,000 clones, with about 60% observed a single time. The sample consisted of CD4+ T cells sorted from blood. The receptors come from a human donor in good health.

This clone has just a few counts. This chain links TRBV19 with TRBJ2-1; the match to TRBD2 covers 14 bases. Germline V lookup: CDR1 LNHDA, CDR2 SQIVND (reference sequence). This CDR3 is 15 amino acids long. Germline trimming cut 11 bases from V and 5 bases from J; bases unmatched to any gene: 8. The CDR3 region is CASSTGLAGDNEQFF. The CDR3 nucleotides read TGTGCCTCCTCAACGGGACTAGCGGGGGACAATGAGCAGTTCTTC.

This sequence joins TRBV19 and TRBJ1-5; D gene uncertain. Per germline, CDR1 LNHDA and CDR2 SQIVND (reference sequence). V was shortened by 3 bases and J by 6 bases, with 6 bases between the two germline ends. CDR3 length equals 12 residues. The CDR3 coding sequence is TGTGCCAGTAGTATCGGTCCTCAGCCCCAGCATTTT. Protein product: CASSIGPQPQHF.

The CDR3 sequence is CASKRGGLTNTGELFF. Written as DNA, the CDR3 is TGTGCCAGCAAAAGGGGGGGACTGACGAACACCGGGGAGCTGTTTTTT. The chain joins TRBV5-6 to TRBJ2-2; TRBD2 is a possible D gene (7 bases). The CDR3 is 16 residues long. CDR1 and CDR2 (germline): SGHDT, YYEEEE. V shed 6 bases and J shed 0 bases, with 15 bases lying between them.

The rearrangement links TRBV20-1 to TRBJ2-3; no firm D call. CDR3 size: 8 residues. Germline V CDR1 and CDR2: DFQATT, SNEGSKA (reference sequence). V shed 6 bases and J shed 6 bases, with 1 base lying between them. As DNA, the CDR3 is TGCAGTGCGGATACGCAGTATTTT. Translation: CSADTQYF.

This clone has just a few counts. V usage is TRBV7-2 and J usage is TRBJ1-1; perhaps TRBD1 as D (6 bases). This CDR3 comprises 14 residues. Trimming took off 3 bases at V and 0 bases at J, with 8 bases between the two ends. The germline gives CDR1 SGHTA, CDR2 FQGNSA. The CDR3 DNA reads as TGTGCCAGCAGCTTCGGACAGATGAACACTGAAGCTTTCTTT. This translates into CASSFGQMNTEAFF.

The chain is built from TRBV5-4 and TRBJ1-1; no firm D call. V was clipped by 0 bases and J by 0 bases, with 6 bases between them. The V gene's germline CDR1 is SGHNT and CDR2 YYREEE (reference sequence). The CDR3 contains 14 residues. CDR3 sequence: CASSLGSMNTEAFF. In nucleotides, the CDR3 is TGTGCCAGCAGCTTGGGCAGTATGAACACTGAAGCTTTCTTT.

This clone was seen a handful of times. The rearrangement links TRBV5-5 to TRBJ2-3; 13 nucleotides agree with TRBD2. Germline V gene sequence: CDR1 SGHKS, CDR2 YYEKEE (reference sequence). The CDR3 contains 14 residues. The ends lost 7 bases at V and 7 bases at J; junction bases unmatched: 6. The CDR3 region is CASRMTSGGNTQYF. The CDR3 DNA reads as TGTGCCAGCCGCATGACTAGCGGGGGGAATACGCAGTATTTT.

The rearrangement joins TRBV29-1 to TRBJ1-5; 9 bases are shared with TRBD1. V lost 6 bases and J lost 1; bases outside the gene matches: 1. The CDR3 has 13 residues. The germline V gene encodes CDR1 SQVTM and CDR2 ANQGSEA. The CDR3 DNA sequence: TGCAGCGTCGGACAGGGGAGCAATCAGCCCCAGCATTTT. Protein: CSVGQGSNQPQHF.

The chain couples TRBV25-1 to TRBJ2-5; 8 bases are a match to TRBD2. Unmatched junction bases numbered 17, after V lost 3 bases and J lost 5 bases. From germline, CDR1 is MGHDK and CDR2 SYGVNS. The CDR3 is made up of 18 amino acids. The CDR3 sequence is CASSDPISRLATGETQYF. In nucleotides, the CDR3 is TGTGCCAGCAGTGATCCTATTTCAAGACTAGCGACTGGGGAGACCCAGTACTTC.

This clone was seen a few times. The genes are TRBV29-1 and TRBJ2-5; D not resolved. Trimming removed 5 bases from V and 1 base from J, with 5 bases in between. The germline gives CDR1 SQVTM, CDR2 ANQGSEA. The CDR3 runs to 11 residues. The CDR3 DNA reads as TGCAGCGTTATCCCCCAAGAGACCCAGTACTTC. Its translation: CSVIPQETQYF.

This chain uses TRBV27 with TRBJ1-2; 7 nucleotides match TRBD1. Germline V gene data show CDR1 as MNHEY and CDR2 as SMNVEV (reference sequence). V shed 5 bases, J shed 4 bases, and the junction held 7 bases outside the gene matches. This CDR3 has 14 residues. The CDR3 DNA follows: TGTGCCAGCAGTCCTGGGACAGCCTTCTATGGCTACACCTTC. It is translated as CASSPGTAFYGYTF.

This clone is medium-sized. J is TRBJ2-3 and V is TRBV6-5; 8 bases map to TRBD2. CDR3 size: 15 residues. J was trimmed by 3 bases and V by 7 bases; bases with no gene match: 9. The germline gives CDR1 MNHEY, CDR2 SVGAGI. CDR3 sequence: CASKQGLARTDTQYF. The CDR3 DNA reads TGTGCCAGCAAGCAAGGACTAGCTAGGACAGATACGCAGTATTTT.

This sequence joins TRBV11-2 and TRBJ1-2; D is uncertain. CDR3 length: 13 amino acids. V dropped 8 bases and J dropped 4 bases, with 14 bases sitting between them. The germline CDR1 and CDR2 sequences are SGHAT and FQNNGV. The CDR3 nucleotides read TGTGCCAGCGGCCAAGAGTTCGCCTATGGCTACACCTTC. It is translated as CASGQEFAYGYTF. Variable domain in full (rest from reference TRBV11-2 and TRBJ1-2): EAGVAQSPRYKIIEKRQSVAFWCNPISGHATLYWYQQILGQGPKLLIQFQNNGVVDDSQLPKDRFSAERLKGVDSTLKIQPAKLEDSAVYLCASGQEFAYGYTFGSGTRLTVV.

V gene TRBV7-2 combines with J gene TRBJ2-7, with D possibly being TRBD1 (6 bases). The germline gives CDR1 SGHTA, CDR2 FQGNSA. V was shortened by 1 base and J by 2 bases, with 6 bases between the two germline ends. CDR3 size: 13 residues. In nucleotides, the CDR3 is TGTGCCAGCAGCTTAGACAGGGCCTACGAGCAGTACTTC. Translating it yields CASSLDRAYEQYF.

The chain links TRBV30 to TRBJ1-5; D uncertain. Germline CDR1 GTSNPN, CDR2 SVGIG (reference sequence). V shed 1 base and J shed 6 bases, with 10 bases lying between them. The CDR3 sequence is 13 residues long. The CDR3 sequence is CAWSDREVQPQHF. As DNA, the CDR3 is TGTGCCTGGAGTGATCGGGAGGTTCAGCCCCAGCATTTT.

V gene TRBV4-2 combines with J gene TRBJ2-5; 7 bases are shared with TRBD1. The germline CDR1 and CDR2 sequences are LGHNA and YNFKEQ. J lost 2 bases, V lost 2 bases, and 5 bases had no gene match. The CDR3 covers 15 residues. The CDR3 reads CASSQLGTAQETQYF. As DNA, the CDR3 is TGTGCCAGCAGCCAACTCGGGACAGCACAAGAGACCCAGTACTTC.

This clone has only a few counts. This chain joins TRBV4-1 and TRBJ2-7; D is possibly TRBD1 or TRBD2 (5 bases each). Trimming removed 7 bases at V and 5 bases at J, with 21 bases between. The CDR3 covers 15 residues. Germline-derived CDR1 and CDR2 are MGHRA and YSYEKL. The CDR3 coding sequence is TGCGCCAGCACCCCTCGGGGCAGTCCAAGGGACGAGCAGTACTTC. It yields the protein CASTPRGSPRDEQYF.

The chain joins TRBV6-6 to TRBJ2-2, with no clear D. CDR1 is MNHNY and CDR2 is SVGAGI in the germline V gene (reference sequence). This CDR3 spans 15 amino acids. V shed 0 bases and J shed 1 base, with 6 bases lying between them. CDR3 residues: CASSYSAVNTGELFF. CDR3 DNA: TGTGCCAGCAGTTACTCGGCCGTGAACACCGGGGAGCTGTTTTTT.

The chain couples TRBV5-1 to TRBJ2-3; 10 positions match TRBD2. Germline V CDR1 and CDR2: SGHRS, YFSETQ. V lost 3 bases and J lost 3; bases outside the gene matches: 10. The CDR3 runs 17 residues. The CDR3 loop is CASSSMAAGGPTDTQYF. As DNA, the CDR3 is TGCGCCAGCAGCTCGATGGCAGCGGGGGGGCCGACAGATACGCAGTATTTT.

V and J are TRBV4-2 and TRBJ1-6; D perhaps matches TRBD1 (6 bases). CDR3 length: 15 residues. Trimming took 0 bases from V and 10 from J, leaving 13 bases between them. The germline V gene has CDR1 LGHNA and CDR2 YNFKEQ. The CDR3 loop reads CASSQERQGLSPLHF. The CDR3 region has the DNA TGTGCCAGCAGCCAAGAGCGGCAGGGGTTGTCACCCCTCCACTTT.

The V and J genes are TRBV5-8 and TRBJ2-1; 7 bases are a match to TRBD1. Germline CDR1 reads SGHTS; CDR2 reads YDEGEE. The CDR3 extends over 12 amino acids. Trimming at V came to 4 bases and at J to 8 bases, leaving 3 bases not matched to a gene. CDR3 nucleotides: TGTGCCAGCAGCCGGACAGGCTATGAGCAGTTCTTC. It codes for CASSRTGYEQFF. Full variable domain (rest looked up from reference TRBV5-8 and TRBJ2-1): EAGVTQSPTHLIKTRGQQATLRCSPISGHTSVYWYQQALGLGLQFLLWYDEGEERNRGNFPPRFSGRQFPNYSSELNVNALELEDSALYLCASSRTGYEQFFGPGTRLTVL.

This clone turned up a few times. CDR3 sequence reads: CSVGLSGANVLTF. The CDR3 DNA reads TGCAGCGTCGGACTCTCTGGGGCCAACGTCCTGACTTTC. This chain connects TRBV29-1 to TRBJ2-6; tentative D call: TRBD2 (5 bases). CDR1 SQVTM and CDR2 ANQGSEA come from the germline V gene. V lost 6 bases and J lost 0, with 6 bases in between. This CDR3 contains 13 residues.

The chain links TRBV25-1 to TRBJ2-1, with 8 positions matching TRBD2. CDR1 is MGHDK and CDR2 is SYGVNS in the germline V gene. With 4 bases clipped from V and 1 base from J, the junction kept 6 bases outside the gene matches. This CDR3 is built from 16 residues. CDR3 DNA sequence: TGTGCCAGCAGTGGCGGTAGCGGGGTGTCCTACAATGAGCAGTTCTTC. This codes for CASSGGSGVSYNEQFF.

V and J are TRBV30 and TRBJ2-1; no definite D call. CDR1 and CDR2 from the germline V gene are GTSNPN and SVGIG (reference sequence). The V end lost 3 bases, the J end lost 5 bases, and 11 bases lay between the germline ends. CDR3 length: 13 amino acids. CDR3 in DNA: TGTGCCTGGAGAGGGTTGGGGAACAATGAGCAGTTCTTC. It codes for CAWRGLGNNEQFF.